This T cell receptor beta chain came from a study of human versus mouse CDR3 diversity and MHC coevolution (TCRdb year 2017). The study in broad terms: The immunoSEQ assay was reported to detect one in 200,000 T cells and to minimize multiplex PCR amplification bias. Valid reads per sample ranged from roughly 5.5 x 10^6 to 1.8 x 10^7 across mouse and human samples. Human naive CD4 T cell repertoires were used as a reference for TCR selection on multiple MHC II alleles and were compared with human-TCR-locus transgenic mice carrying single MHC II. The human cohort comprised three healthy volunteer blood donors, one aged 30 to 40, one aged 40 to 50 and one aged 60 to 69 at collection. Results the study describes overall, beyond this receptor: According to iCHAO1 estimates, humans had the largest TCR beta repertoire, roughly 1.5 million clonotypes, which was attributed likely to selection by multiple MHC II molecules. On average, humans had more CDR3 deletions and insertions than mice, indicating greater exonuclease and TdT activity. Because human T cells were selected on more than 5 MHC II alleles, repertoire diversity was not considered directly comparable between humans and mice. Among all compared groups, two of the three human donors had the lowest clonal inequality scores.

Fluorescence-activated cell sorting was used to isolate naive CD4 T cells, defined as CD45RO-negative and CD62L-positive, from PBMCs. About 50 ml of fresh peripheral blood was drawn per donor, and PBMCs were isolated by Ficoll density centrifugation. Cell sorting was carried out on a FACSAria III instrument, and a purity above 95% was achieved for all samples. CDR1 MDHEN and CDR2 SYDVKM are derived from the germline V gene. There are 18 amino acids in the CDR3, from cysteine to phenylalanine inclusive. The sequence is cut down to CDR3 DNA, 54 bases in frame from base 1. Trimming leaves V shorter by 2 bases and J shorter by 1 base, with the junction holding 9 bases beyond the gene matches. As for this clone: Its binding antigen is unknown. One base away there is no much larger clone; base qualities are not given.

The QIAGEN blood and tissue kit was used to extract genomic DNA from sorted cells, and the DNA was quantified on a NanoDrop 1000. Using multiplex PCR of genomic DNA, the immunoSEQ platform deep sequenced and quantified the TCR alpha and beta chains. On the authors' methods: IMGT gene and region definitions were used to annotate TCR sequences. Out-of-frame rearrangements served as a stand-in for the preselection repertoire and were compared with in-frame clonotypes. The iCHAO1 estimator provided with the immunoSEQ platform was used to estimate repertoire size. A Gini index, which is based on the Lorenz curve, was applied to in-frame amino acid clonotypes to measure clonal inequality. The intersect function of the R package tcR was used to count shared clonotypes, and the Jaccard index was used to score similarity. V, J and V-J usage frequencies went into a principal component analysis run with the R prcomp function, with no normalization applied. This is the immuneACCESS table as TCRdb keeps it, with only in-frame sequences that have V and J called. A part of the clones is gone; compared with another copy, unresolved V genes explain less than half, and the rest is unexplained. V, J and clone size are taken as reported in that table, and D and trimming were inferred from the DNA itself. A total of 45,000 to 75,000 clones appear in this sample, 94% of them only once. The ten largest clones add up to approximately 20% of the sample.

This receptor was taken from a person in their 60s in good health. The sample comprised naive CD4+ T cells from blood. Per the publication, the cell subset or site label means: CD45RO-negative CD62L-positive naive CD4 T cells. The V and J genes are TRBV28 and TRBJ2-2; 8 bases in between match TRBD1. In nucleotide form, the sequence is TGTGCCAGCAGTTTACCGAGGCAGGGGGCCAGGAACACCGGGGAGCTGTTTTTT. Its product reads: CASSLPRQGARNTGELFF.